One sample yielded the 14 T cell receptor beta chains listed below, sequenced in a study of shared clonotypes between healthy human individuals. The table came from immunoSEQ multiplex PCR; TCRdb's copy has only in-frame clones and leaves some out. The repertoire holds approximately 1.5 million clones, with 98% as singletons. The sequenced sample was naive CD4+ T cells sorted from blood. Subset of the sample: CD45RA+ positively selected. These receptors all come from a man in his thirties or forties in good health.

The V and J genes are TRBV7-9 and TRBJ2-3; TRBD1 aligns across 8 bases. With V trimmed by 6 bases and J by 2 bases, 13 bases remained unmatched. There are 17 residues in the CDR3. The germline V gene encodes CDR1 SEHNR and CDR2 FQNEAQ (reference sequence). The CDR3 sequence: CASRMGAWTGNTDTQYF. The CDR3 bases are TGTGCCAGCAGGATGGGGGCTTGGACAGGGAACACAGATACGCAGTATTTT.

The V call is TRBV5-1, the J call TRBJ1-1, with D tentatively TRBD1 (6 bases). The germline CDR1 and CDR2 sequences are SGHRS and YFSETQ. Trimming left V 4 bases short and J 2 bases short, with 15 bases between. This CDR3 has 15 amino acids. The CDR3 nucleotides are TGCGCCAGCAGCACCGAGACAGGAGGCAACACTGAAGCTTTCTTT. Amino acid sequence: CASSTETGGNTEAFF.

This rearrangement joins TRBV29-1 to TRBJ1-2; D not certain. This CDR3 is 14 amino acids long. V dropped 6 bases and J dropped 0 bases, with 14 bases sitting between them. The germline gives CDR1 SQVTM, CDR2 ANQGSEA. The CDR3 reads CSVVGPRANYGYTF. The DNA for the CDR3 is TGCAGCGTAGTAGGGCCAAGAGCTAACTATGGCTACACCTTC.

To note about this clone: The same CDR3 arises from other DNA sequences in this sample as well. The chain couples TRBV7-2 to TRBJ2-7; no firm D call. This CDR3 contains 12 residues. From germline, CDR1 is SGHTA and CDR2 FQGNSA. V lost 0 bases, J lost 4 bases, and 4 bases lay in between. CDR3 DNA: TGTGCCAGCAGCTTAGCCAGATACGAGCAGTACTTC. Protein: CASSLARYEQYF.

The genes are TRBV18 and TRBJ2-2; D is undetermined. The CDR3 extends over 14 amino acids. Trimming pared 2 bases from V and 0 bases from J, leaving 4 bases between. Per the germline V gene, CDR1 is KGHSH and CDR2 is LQKENI. CDR3 in DNA: TGTGCCAGCTCACCAGCGACGAACACCGGGGAGCTGTTTTTT. Protein sequence: CASSPATNTGELFF.

The chain recombines TRBV9 with TRBJ2-3, with D tentatively TRBD2 (5 bases). V dropped 6 bases and J dropped 4 bases, with 18 bases sitting between them. Germline V gene lookup returns CDR1 SGDLS and CDR2 YYNGEE. This CDR3 has 15 amino acids. The chain's CDR3 is CASNLGSRSSDTQYF. In DNA form, the CDR3 reads TGTGCCAGCAACCTAGGGAGTCGGTCCTCAGATACGCAGTATTTT.

About this clone itself: Other nucleotide sequences from this sample produce the same CDR3. This rearrangement joins TRBV6-5 to TRBJ2-7, with 10 positions matching TRBD1. The CDR3 has 14 residues. Germline V gives CDR1 MNHEY, CDR2 SVGAGI. V gave up 6 bases and J gave up 2 bases; unmatched junction bases: 4. CDR3 nucleotide sequence: TGTGCCAGCAGCCCGGGACAGGGGACCTACGAGCAGTACTTC. Translation gives CASSPGQGTYEQYF.

This chain connects TRBV11-2 to TRBJ1-2, with no clear D. Germline assignment: CDR1 SGHAT and CDR2 FQNNGV. The CDR3 has 13 residues. Between the trimmed V and J ends, which lost 8 bases and 4 bases, there was a span of 14 bases. The DNA of the CDR3 is TGTGCCAGCGGACCCGGAGTTAGCTATGGCTACACCTTC. The encoded protein is CASGPGVSYGYTF.

Concerning this clone itself: At the DNA level, this CDR3 is encoded by other sequences in the same sample as well. The gene calls are TRBV7-2 and TRBJ2-1; D gene ambiguous. CDR3 length: 13 residues. Germline CDR1 SGHTA, CDR2 FQGNSA. Trimming took 6 bases from V and 0 from J, leaving 6 bases between them. CDR3 DNA: TGTGCCAGCAGTCAGAGCTCCTACAATGAGCAGTTCTTC. Translating it yields CASSQSSYNEQFF.

The V and J genes are TRBV18 and TRBJ1-4, with unresolved D. The germline V and J ends were trimmed by 3 bases and 14 bases, with 22 bases remaining between them. From germline, CDR1 is KGHSH and CDR2 LQKENI. The CDR3 is made up of 15 amino acids. The CDR3 region has the DNA TGTGCCAGCTCACCTGCGCGGGGATTCGGCGAAACGCTGTTTTTT. Translation: CASSPARGFGETLFF.

The chain links TRBV11-2 to TRBJ2-3; TRBD1 agrees at 7 bases. V was clipped by 5 bases and J by 7 bases; unmatched bases: 9. Germline CDR1 SGHAT, CDR2 FQNNGV. CDR3 size: 14 residues. The CDR3 DNA is TGTGCCAGCAGCCGTCTGAAGGGACAGAATACGCAGTATTTT. Protein: CASSRLKGQNTQYF.

This chain links TRBV7-8 with TRBJ2-5; no definite D call. V lost 4 bases and J lost 5, with 8 bases in between. CDR1 and CDR2 (germline): SGHVS, FQNEAQ. The CDR3 contains 12 residues. The CDR3 coding sequence is TGTGCCAGCAGCTACAACACGGAGACCCAGTACTTC. Residues: CASSYNTETQYF.

The chain combines TRBV18 with TRBJ2-5, with 9 bases fitting TRBD1. The junction had 7 bases not matched to a gene; V was cut back by 4 bases and J by 1 base. Per the germline V gene, CDR1 is KGHSH and CDR2 is LQKENI. CDR3 length: 16 amino acids. The CDR3 region is CASSLLQGAVQETQYF. The DNA of the CDR3 is TGTGCCAGCTCACTACTACAGGGGGCGGTCCAAGAGACCCAGTACTTC.

The J gene is TRBJ2-7, the V gene TRBV7-8; possible D gene TRBD2, 6 bases. V lost 1 base and J lost 9, with 16 bases in between. CDR1 SGHVS and CDR2 FQNEAQ come from the germline V gene. CDR3 length: 14 residues. The chain's CDR3 is CASSLDGTPEGQYF. CDR3 sequence (DNA): TGTGCCAGCAGCTTAGACGGGACCCCGGAGGGGCAGTACTTC.